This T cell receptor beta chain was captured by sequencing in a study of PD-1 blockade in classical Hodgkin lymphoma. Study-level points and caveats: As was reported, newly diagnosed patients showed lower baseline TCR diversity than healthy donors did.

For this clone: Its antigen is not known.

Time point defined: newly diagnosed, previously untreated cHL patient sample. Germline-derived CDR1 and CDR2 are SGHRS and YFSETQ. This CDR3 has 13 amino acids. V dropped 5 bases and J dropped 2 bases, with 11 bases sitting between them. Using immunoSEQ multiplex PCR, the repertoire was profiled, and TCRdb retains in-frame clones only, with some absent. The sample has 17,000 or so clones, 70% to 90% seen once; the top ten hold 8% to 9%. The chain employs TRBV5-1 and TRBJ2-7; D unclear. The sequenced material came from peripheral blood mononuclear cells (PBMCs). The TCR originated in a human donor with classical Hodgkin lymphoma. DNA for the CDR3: TGCGCCAGCAGTCAGGACGTGGCCTACGAGCAGTACTTC. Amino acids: CASSQDVAYEQYF.